This is a list of T cell receptor beta chains from one sample in a study of cytotoxic CD8 clonotypes in ibrutinib-treated CLL. Generated by immunoSEQ multiplex PCR, the TCRdb table keeps only in-frame clones and is missing some. This repertoire shows approximately 140,000 clones, about 72% found once; its top ten account for around 30%. Sequencing used PBMCs, obtained after 12 months of ibrutinib treatment. Receptors originate from a human donor with chronic lymphocytic leukemia. Both conserved end residues are part of each CDR3. The D gene is left open where the match is weak.

length | J | D | V | CDR3
14 | TRBJ2-4 | . | TRBV5-1 | CASSSSTVGDIQYF
15 | TRBJ2-1 | TRBD2 | TRBV19 | CASSITSGGAYEQFF
11 | TRBJ2-7 | . | TRBV29-1 | CSGSEGYEQYF
14 | TRBJ2-7 | . | TRBV19 | CASKSGTEAIEQYF
13 | TRBJ2-1 | . | TRBV19 | CASSIDGGDEQFF
13 | TRBJ2-7 | . | TRBV11-2 | CASRGAFSYEQYF
14 | TRBJ1-5 | TRBD1 | TRBV19 | CASTSGQGDQPQHF
20 | TRBJ2-1 | TRBD2 | TRBV28 | CASSAIDWTSGPTSYNEQFF
17 | TRBJ2-7 | . | TRBV27 | CASSLRGSYYAAYEQYF
15 | TRBJ2-7 | . | TRBV7-9 | CASSLTGTETYEQYF
13 | TRBJ1-4 | . | TRBV6-6 | CASSSTVNEKLFF
13 | TRBJ2-5 | TRBD1 | TRBV11-2 | CASSLETGGSQYF
16 | TRBJ1-2 | TRBD1 | TRBV18 | CASSLGQGPTNYGYTF
11 | TRBJ2-7 | . | TRBV7-9 | CASSLDLEQYF
14 | TRBJ1-1 | . | TRBV6-1 | CASRRDRLNTEAFF
13 | TRBJ2-1 | . | TRBV28 | CASSLRAADEQFF
15 | TRBJ1-1 | TRBD1 | TRBV4-3 | CASSQIQGANTEAFF
15 | TRBJ2-7 | TRBD1 | TRBV27 | CASSLSWDRSYEQYF
16 | TRBJ2-3 | TRBD1 | TRBV6-1 | CASSGDRGPSTDTQYF
12 | TRBJ1-2 | . | TRBV19 | CASTSIPDRYTF
18 | TRBJ2-7 | TRBD2 | TRBV5-1 | CASSLVYGLAGGQYEQYF
15 | TRBJ2-7 | TRBD2 | TRBV5-1 | CASSSTGTSRHEQYF
19 | TRBJ1-6 | . | TRBV5-5 | CASSPSGRDLESYNSPLHF
13 | TRBJ1-2 | TRBD1 | TRBV25-1 | CASRGDRVYGYTF